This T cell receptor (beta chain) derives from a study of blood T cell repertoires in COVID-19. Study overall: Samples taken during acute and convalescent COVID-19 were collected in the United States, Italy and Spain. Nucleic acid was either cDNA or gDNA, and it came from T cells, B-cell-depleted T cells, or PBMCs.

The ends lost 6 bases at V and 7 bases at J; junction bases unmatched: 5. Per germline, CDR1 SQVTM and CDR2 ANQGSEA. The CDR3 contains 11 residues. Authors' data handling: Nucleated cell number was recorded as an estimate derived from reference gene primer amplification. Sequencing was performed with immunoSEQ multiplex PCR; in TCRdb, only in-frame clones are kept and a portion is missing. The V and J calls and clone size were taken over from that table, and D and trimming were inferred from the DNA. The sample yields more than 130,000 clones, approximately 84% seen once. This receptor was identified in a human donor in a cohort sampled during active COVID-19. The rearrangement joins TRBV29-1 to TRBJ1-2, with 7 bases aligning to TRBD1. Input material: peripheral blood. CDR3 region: CSVSTGSGYTF. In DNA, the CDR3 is TGCAGCGTATCGACAGGGTCTGGCTACACCTTC.